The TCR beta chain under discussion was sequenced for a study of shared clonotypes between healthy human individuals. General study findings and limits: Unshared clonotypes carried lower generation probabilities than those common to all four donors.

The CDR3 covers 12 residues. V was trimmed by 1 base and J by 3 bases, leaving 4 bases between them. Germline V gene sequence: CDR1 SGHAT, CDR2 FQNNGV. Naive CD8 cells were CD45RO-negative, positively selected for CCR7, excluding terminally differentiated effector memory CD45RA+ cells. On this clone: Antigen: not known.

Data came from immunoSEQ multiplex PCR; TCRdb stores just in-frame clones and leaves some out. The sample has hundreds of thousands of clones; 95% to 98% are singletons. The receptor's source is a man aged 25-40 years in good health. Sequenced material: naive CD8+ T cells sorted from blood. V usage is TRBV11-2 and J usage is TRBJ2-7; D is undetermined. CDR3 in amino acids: CASSLAHYEQYF. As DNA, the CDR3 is TGTGCCAGCAGCTTAGCTCACTACGAGCAGTACTTC.